Below are 9 T cell receptor beta chains sequenced from a single sample in a study of fetal regulatory T cell absence and autoimmunity. Clones were sequenced by immunoSEQ multiplex PCR, and TCRdb holds only the in-frame ones, with some missing. Of 85,000 to 100,000 clones listed, about 78% are singletons. Sequenced sample: pancreas tissue. Receptors were obtained from a male donor with IPEX syndrome.

In this sample, this clone turned up once. The V gene is TRBV11-2, the J gene TRBJ2-7, with TRBD2 matching over 8 bases. Germline-derived CDR1 and CDR2 are SGHAT and FQNNGV. CDR3 length: 15 residues. V lost 1 base to trimming and J lost 0 bases; unmatched junction nucleotides: 2. The CDR3 loop reads CASSLAGTSSYEQYF. CDR3 coding DNA: TGTGCCAGCAGCTTAGCCGGGACTAGCTCCTACGAGCAGTACTTC.

The V call is TRBV6-1, the J call TRBJ1-5; 7 positions match TRBD1. With 8 bases clipped from V and 2 bases from J, the junction kept 3 bases outside the gene matches. Germline CDR1 reads MNHNS; CDR2 reads SASEGT. The CDR3 has 13 amino acids. As DNA, the CDR3 is TGTGCCAGCGAGCAGGGGGGCAATCAGCCCCAGCATTTT. Its protein product is CASEQGGNQPQHF.

The chain carries TRBV18 and TRBJ1-1; no reliable D call. This CDR3 has 14 amino acids. The V gene lost 3 bases and the J gene lost 2 bases, with 10 bases spanning the gap. Germline loops: CDR1 KGHSH, CDR2 LQKENI. CDR3: CASSPSRRNTEAFF. The DNA for the CDR3 is TGTGCCAGCTCACCTAGTCGCCGTAACACTGAAGCTTTCTTT.

The chain carries TRBV27 and TRBJ2-7, with TRBD1 as a possible D gene (6 bases). V lost 3 bases to trimming and J lost 1 base, with 7 bases between them. Germline CDR1 MNHEY, CDR2 SMNVEV (reference sequence). This CDR3 comprises 13 residues. CDR3 loop: CASSFDRSYEQYF. The CDR3 DNA follows: TGTGCCAGCAGTTTCGACAGGTCCTACGAGCAGTACTTC.

V usage is TRBV6-6 and J usage is TRBJ1-1, with unresolved D. CDR1 and CDR2 (germline): MNHNY, SVGAGI (reference sequence). V lost 0 bases and J lost 4, with 9 bases in between. The CDR3 contains 14 residues. CDR3 coding DNA: TGTGCCAGCAGTTACTCTGCCGTAGGCACTGAAGCTTTCTTT. Translation gives CASSYSAVGTEAFF.

This chain links TRBV4-3 with TRBJ2-2; possibly TRBD1 for D (5 bases). Germline CDR1 reads LGHNA; CDR2 reads YSLEER. V was cut by 1 base and J by 6 bases, with 15 bases left in between. This CDR3 region has 16 residues. In DNA, the CDR3 is TGCGCCAGCAGCCAAGGCCATCTAAGGGGTGCCGGGGAGCTGTTTTTT. It yields the protein CASSQGHLRGAGELFF.

The chain has TRBV5-1 and TRBJ2-1, with 12 nucleotides matching TRBD2. V was clipped by 3 bases and J by 5 bases; unmatched bases: 3. The CDR3 covers 15 residues. Germline-derived CDR1 and CDR2 are SGHRS and YFSETQ. In nucleotides, the CDR3 is TGCGCCAGCAGCTCTAGCGGGAGGGTCGACAATGAGCAGTTCTTC. Translating gives CASSSSGRVDNEQFF.

The CDR3 region is CASSYRGGSNQPQHF. CDR3 DNA sequence: TGTGCCAGCAGTTACAGGGGTGGAAGCAATCAGCCCCAGCATTTT. J is TRBJ1-5 and V is TRBV2, with 7 bases fitting TRBD1. V lost 5 bases, J lost 1 base, and 5 bases stayed unmatched. Looked up from germline, CDR1 is SNHLY and CDR2 is FYNNEI. CDR3 length: 15 residues.

This chain connects TRBV5-4 to TRBJ2-2; possible D gene TRBD2, 5 bases. The germline CDR1 and CDR2 sequences are SGHNT and YYREEE (reference sequence). Trimming left V 1 base short and J 1 base short, with 5 bases between. CDR3 length equals 14 residues. CDR3 coding DNA: TGTGCCAGCAGCTTGCGGGAGAACACCGGGGAGCTGTTTTTT. Translating gives CASSLRENTGELFF.